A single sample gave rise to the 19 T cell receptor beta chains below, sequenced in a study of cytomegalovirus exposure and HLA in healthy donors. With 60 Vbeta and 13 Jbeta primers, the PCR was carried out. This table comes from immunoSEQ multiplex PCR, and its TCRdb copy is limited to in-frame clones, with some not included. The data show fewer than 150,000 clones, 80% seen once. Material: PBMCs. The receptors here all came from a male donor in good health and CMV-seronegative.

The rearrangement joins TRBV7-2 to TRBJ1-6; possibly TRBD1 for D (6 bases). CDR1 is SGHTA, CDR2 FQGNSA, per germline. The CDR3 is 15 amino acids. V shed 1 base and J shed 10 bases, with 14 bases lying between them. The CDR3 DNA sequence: TGTGCCAGCAGCTTAGGCTACAGGGCGGGCTCACCCCTCCACTTT. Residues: CASSLGYRAGSPLHF.

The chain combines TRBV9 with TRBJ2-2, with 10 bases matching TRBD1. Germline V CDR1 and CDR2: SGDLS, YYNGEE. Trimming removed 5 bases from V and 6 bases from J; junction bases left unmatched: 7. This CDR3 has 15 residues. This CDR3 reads CASRAGTGVAGELFF. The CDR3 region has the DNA TGTGCCAGCAGGGCCGGGACAGGGGTCGCCGGGGAGCTGTTTTTT.

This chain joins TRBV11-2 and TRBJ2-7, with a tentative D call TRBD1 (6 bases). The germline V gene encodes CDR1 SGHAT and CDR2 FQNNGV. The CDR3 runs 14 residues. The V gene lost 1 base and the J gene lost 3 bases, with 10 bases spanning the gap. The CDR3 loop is CASSLGGLIYEQYF. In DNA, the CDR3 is TGTGCCAGCAGCTTAGGGGGGCTAATCTACGAGCAGTACTTC.

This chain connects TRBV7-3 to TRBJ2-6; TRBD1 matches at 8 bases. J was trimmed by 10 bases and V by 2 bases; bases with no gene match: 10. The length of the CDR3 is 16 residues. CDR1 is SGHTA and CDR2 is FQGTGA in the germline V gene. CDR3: CASSLVGGTGGNVLTF. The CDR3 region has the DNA TGTGCCAGCAGCTTAGTCGGAGGGACAGGCGGGAACGTCCTGACTTTC. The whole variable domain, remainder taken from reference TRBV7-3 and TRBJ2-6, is GAGVSQTPSNKVTEKGKYVELRCDPISGHTALYWYRQSLGQGPEFLIYFQGTGAADDSGLPNDRFFAVRPEGSVSTLKIQRTERGDSAVYLCASSLVGGTGGNVLTFGAGSRLTVL.

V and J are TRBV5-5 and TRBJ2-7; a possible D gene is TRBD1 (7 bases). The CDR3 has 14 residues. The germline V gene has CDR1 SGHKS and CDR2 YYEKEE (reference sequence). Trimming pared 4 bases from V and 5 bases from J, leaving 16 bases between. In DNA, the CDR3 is TGTGCCAGCAGCCCCCCAGGGGGGAGCGACGAGCAGTACTTC. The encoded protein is CASSPPGGSDEQYF.

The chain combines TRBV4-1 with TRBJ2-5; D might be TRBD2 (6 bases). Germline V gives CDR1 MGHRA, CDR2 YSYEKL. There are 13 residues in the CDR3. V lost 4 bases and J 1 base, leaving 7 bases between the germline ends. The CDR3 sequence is CASSRLVQETQYF. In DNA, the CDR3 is TGCGCCAGCAGCCGACTAGTCCAAGAGACCCAGTACTTC.

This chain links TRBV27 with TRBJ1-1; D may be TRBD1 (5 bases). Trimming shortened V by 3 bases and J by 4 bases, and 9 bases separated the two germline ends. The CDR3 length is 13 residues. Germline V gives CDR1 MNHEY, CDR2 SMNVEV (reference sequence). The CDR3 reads CASSFQQGTEAFF. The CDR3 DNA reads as TGTGCCAGCAGTTTCCAGCAGGGCACTGAAGCTTTCTTT.

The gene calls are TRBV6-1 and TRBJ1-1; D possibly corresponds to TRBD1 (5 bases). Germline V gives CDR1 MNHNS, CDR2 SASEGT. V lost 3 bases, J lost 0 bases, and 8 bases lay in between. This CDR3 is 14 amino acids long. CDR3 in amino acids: CASSEWGVNTEAFF. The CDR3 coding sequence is TGTGCCAGCAGTGAGTGGGGGGTGAACACTGAAGCTTTCTTT.

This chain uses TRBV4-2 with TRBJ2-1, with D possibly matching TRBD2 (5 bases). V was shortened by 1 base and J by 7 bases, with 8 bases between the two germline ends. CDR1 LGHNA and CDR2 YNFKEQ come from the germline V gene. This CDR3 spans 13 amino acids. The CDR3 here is CASSQVGVNEQFF. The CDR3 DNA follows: TGTGCCAGCAGCCAAGTCGGGGTAAATGAGCAGTTCTTC.

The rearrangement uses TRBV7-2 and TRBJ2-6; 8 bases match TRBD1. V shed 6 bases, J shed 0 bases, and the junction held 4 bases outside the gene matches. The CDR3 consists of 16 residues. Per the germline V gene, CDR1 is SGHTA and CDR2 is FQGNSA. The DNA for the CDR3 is TGTGCCAGCAGGGACAGGGCAAACTCTGGGGCCAACGTCCTGACTTTC. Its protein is CASRDRANSGANVLTF. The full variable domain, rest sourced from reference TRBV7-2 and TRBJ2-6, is GAGVSQSPSNKVTEKGKDVELRCDPISGHTALYWYRQSLGQGLEFLIYFQGNSAPDKSGLPSDRFSAERTGGSVSTLTIQRTQQEDSAVYLCASRDRANSGANVLTFGAGSRLTVL.

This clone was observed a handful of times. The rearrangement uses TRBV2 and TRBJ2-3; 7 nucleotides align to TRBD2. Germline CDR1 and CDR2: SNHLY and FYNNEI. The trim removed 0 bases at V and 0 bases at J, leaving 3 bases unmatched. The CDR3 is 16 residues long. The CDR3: CASSEAGGSSTDTQYF. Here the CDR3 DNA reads TGTGCCAGCAGTGAAGCCGGGGGGTCAAGCACAGATACGCAGTATTTT.

CDR3 in amino acids: CASSTGQGGQETQYF. CDR3 in DNA: TGCGCCAGCAGCACAGGACAGGGGGGACAAGAGACCCAGTACTTC. The J gene is TRBJ2-5, the V gene TRBV5-1; 10 bases fit TRBD1. CDR3 size: 15 residues. The trim removed 4 bases at V and 2 bases at J, leaving 5 bases unmatched. Germline V CDR1 and CDR2: SGHRS, YFSETQ.

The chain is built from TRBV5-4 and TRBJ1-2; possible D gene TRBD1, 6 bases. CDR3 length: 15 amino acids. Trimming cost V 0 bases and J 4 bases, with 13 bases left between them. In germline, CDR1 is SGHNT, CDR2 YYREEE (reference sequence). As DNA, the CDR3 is TGTGCCAGCAGCTTGGGCAGGGGCGTCAGCTATGGCTACACCTTC. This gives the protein CASSLGRGVSYGYTF.

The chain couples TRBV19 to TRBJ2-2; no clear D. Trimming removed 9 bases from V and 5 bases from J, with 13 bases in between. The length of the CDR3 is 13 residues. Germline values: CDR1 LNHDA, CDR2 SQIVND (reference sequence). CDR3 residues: CASQTTGTGELFF. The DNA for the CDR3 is TGTGCCAGCCAAACCACCGGGACCGGGGAGCTGTTTTTT.

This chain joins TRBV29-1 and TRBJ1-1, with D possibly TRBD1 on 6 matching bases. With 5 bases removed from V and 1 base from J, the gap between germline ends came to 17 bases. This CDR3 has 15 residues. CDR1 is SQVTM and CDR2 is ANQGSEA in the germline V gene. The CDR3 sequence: CSVTGWTSSNTEAFF. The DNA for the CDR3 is TGCAGCGTTACAGGGTGGACCTCCTCGAACACTGAAGCTTTCTTT.

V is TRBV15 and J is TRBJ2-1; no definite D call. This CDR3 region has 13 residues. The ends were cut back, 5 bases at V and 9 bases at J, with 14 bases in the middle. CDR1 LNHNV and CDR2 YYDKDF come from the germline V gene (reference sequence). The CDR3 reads CATSGAPRGEQFF. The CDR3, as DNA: TGTGCCACCAGCGGTGCCCCCCGAGGTGAGCAGTTCTTC. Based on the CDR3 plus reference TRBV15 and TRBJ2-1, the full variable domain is DAMVIQNPRYQVTQFGKPVTLSCSQTLNHNVMYWYQQKSSQAPKLLFHYYDKDFNNEADTPDNFQSRRPNTSFCFLDIRSPGLGDTAMYLCATSGAPRGEQFFGPGTRLTVL.

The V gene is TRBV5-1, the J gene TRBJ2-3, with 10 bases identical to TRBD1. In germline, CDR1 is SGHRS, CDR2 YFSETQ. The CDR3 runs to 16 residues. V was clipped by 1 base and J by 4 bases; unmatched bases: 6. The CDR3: CASSLTGTGEADTQYF. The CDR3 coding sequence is TGCGCCAGCAGCTTGACCGGGACAGGGGAGGCAGATACGCAGTATTTT.

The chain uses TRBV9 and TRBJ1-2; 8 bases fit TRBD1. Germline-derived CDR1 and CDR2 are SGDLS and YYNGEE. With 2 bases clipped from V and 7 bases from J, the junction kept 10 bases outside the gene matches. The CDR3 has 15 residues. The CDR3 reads CASSVLFGTGAGYTF. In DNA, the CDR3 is TGTGCCAGCAGCGTTTTATTCGGGACAGGCGCTGGCTACACCTTC. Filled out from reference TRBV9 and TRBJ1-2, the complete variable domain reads DSGVTQTPKHLITATGQRVTLRCSPRSGDLSVYWYQQSLDQGLQFLIQYYNGEERAKGNILERFSAQQFPDLHSELNLSSLELGDSALYFCASSVLFGTGAGYTFGSGTRLTVV.

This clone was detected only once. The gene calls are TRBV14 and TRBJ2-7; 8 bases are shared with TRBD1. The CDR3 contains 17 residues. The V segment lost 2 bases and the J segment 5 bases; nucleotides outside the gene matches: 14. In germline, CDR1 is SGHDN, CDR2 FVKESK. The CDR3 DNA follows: TGTGCCAGCAGCCAACCCACCGGATGGACAGGGTCGCACGAGCAGTACTTC. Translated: CASSQPTGWTGSHEQYF.